This is a list of T cell receptor beta chains from one sample in a study of shared clonotypes between healthy human individuals. Clones were sequenced by immunoSEQ multiplex PCR, and TCRdb holds only the in-frame ones, with some missing. The sample has more than 2 million clones, less than 95% seen once. The sample consisted of naive CD8+ T cells sorted from blood. The receptors shown here come from a man younger than 35 in good health. Both conserved end residues are part of each CDR3. The order of the fields is clone size, J gene, D gene, V gene, CDR3 DNA, CDR3 protein. The D gene is left open where the match is weak. Expanded clones are given a class, and other clones once, few, many or no size at all.

size: NA; J: TRBJ2-3; D: TRBD1; V: TRBV27; DNA: TGTGCCAGCAGTTTTATCAGGGGACAGGGCACAGATACGCAGTATTTT; CDR3: CASSFIRGQGTDTQYF
size: few; J: TRBJ2-7; D: TRBD1; V: TRBV27; DNA: TGTGCCAGCAGTTTAGACAGGGCCTACGAGCAGTACTTC; CDR3: CASSLDRAYEQYF
size: NA; J: TRBJ2-2; D: NA; V: TRBV19; DNA: TGTGCCAGTAGTATTAACGGCTGGATCTCAGAAAGCACCGGGGAGCTGTTTTTT; CDR3: CASSINGWISESTGELFF
size: NA; J: TRBJ2-3; D: TRBD2; V: TRBV7-9; DNA: TGTGCCAGCAGCTCTAATAGCGGGGGGGCTATAGATACGCAGTATTTT; CDR3: CASSSNSGGAIDTQYF
size: NA; J: TRBJ2-1; D: TRBD2; V: TRBV9; DNA: TGTGCCAGCAGCGTAGTTGACGGGGGGGCCCCCTACAATGAGCAGTTCTTC; CDR3: CASSVVDGGAPYNEQFF
size: NA; J: TRBJ2-2; D: NA; V: TRBV4-3; DNA: TGCGCCAGCAGCCAATGGGGCCAGGTCCCTCCCGGGGAGCTGTTTTTT; CDR3: CASSQWGQVPPGELFF
size: NA; J: TRBJ2-7; D: TRBD2; V: TRBV4-3; DNA: TGCGCCAGCAGCCAAGATAAAGGCCTAGCGGGGGGCCACGAGCAGTACTTC; CDR3: CASSQDKGLAGGHEQYF
size: NA; J: TRBJ1-5; D: NA; V: TRBV28; DNA: TGTGCCAGCAGTTTAGGGACTGCGGAGGATTTT; CDR3: CASSLGTAEDF
size: NA; J: TRBJ1-4; D: NA; V: TRBV6-4; DNA: TGTGCCAGCAAGCGAGGTGACGGTGAAAAACTGTTTTTT; CDR3: CASKRGDGEKLFF
size: NA; J: TRBJ2-7; D: NA; V: TRBV4-1; DNA: TGCGCCAGCAGCCAGACTAGTAACCCTATCGAGCAGTACTTC; CDR3: CASSQTSNPIEQYF
size: once; J: TRBJ2-7; D: NA; V: TRBV6-1; DNA: TGTGCCAGCAGTGAGGAGTTCGACATTGAGGGGGACGAGCAGTACTTC; CDR3: CASSEEFDIEGDEQYF
size: NA; J: TRBJ1-2; D: NA; V: TRBV29-1; DNA: TGCAGCGATTCCGGGAATAACTATGGCTACACCTTC; CDR3: CSDSGNNYGYTF
size: few; J: TRBJ2-7; D: TRBD1; V: TRBV11-2; DNA: TGTGCCAGCAGCGCAAGGGACAGGGGCGGCTACGAGCAGTACTTC; CDR3: CASSARDRGGYEQYF
size: NA; J: TRBJ2-5; D: TRBD1; V: TRBV2; DNA: TGTGCCAGCAGTGAAAAGCTGGTAGGGGGCTTTCTGGAGACCCAGTACTTC; CDR3: CASSEKLVGGFLETQYF
size: NA; J: TRBJ1-5; D: TRBD1; V: TRBV19; DNA: TGTGCCAGTAGTCGGTATAAGGACAGGGGATTCGGCAATCAGCCCCAGCATTTT; CDR3: CASSRYKDRGFGNQPQHF
size: NA; J: TRBJ2-7; D: TRBD2; V: TRBV11-2; DNA: TGTGCCAGCAGCGACGGGGCTAGCGGAACCTACGAGCAGTACTTC; CDR3: CASSDGASGTYEQYF